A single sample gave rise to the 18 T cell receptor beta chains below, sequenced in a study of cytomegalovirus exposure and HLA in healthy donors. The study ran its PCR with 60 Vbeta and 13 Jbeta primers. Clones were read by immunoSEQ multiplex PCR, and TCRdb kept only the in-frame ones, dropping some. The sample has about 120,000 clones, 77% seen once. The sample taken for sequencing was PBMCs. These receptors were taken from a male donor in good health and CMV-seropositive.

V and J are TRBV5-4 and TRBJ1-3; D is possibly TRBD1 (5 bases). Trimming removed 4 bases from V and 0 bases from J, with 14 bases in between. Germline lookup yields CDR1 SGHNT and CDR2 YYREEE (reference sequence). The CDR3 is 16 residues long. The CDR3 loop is CASSPSGAGSGNTIYF. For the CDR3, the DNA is TGTGCCAGCAGCCCGAGCGGGGCCGGCTCTGGAAACACCATATATTTT.

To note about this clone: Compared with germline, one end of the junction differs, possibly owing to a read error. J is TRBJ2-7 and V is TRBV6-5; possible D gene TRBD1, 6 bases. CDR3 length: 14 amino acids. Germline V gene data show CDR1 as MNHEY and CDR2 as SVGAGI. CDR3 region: CASSEMAIRGTRFF. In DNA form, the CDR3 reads TGTGCCAGCAGTGAAATGGCAATAAGGGGGACCCGCTTCTTC.

CDR3 bases: TGTGCCACCAGCAGAGCCCTAAGGGCTAGCGGGAGTGAGCAGTTCTTC. Its translation is CATSRALRASGSEQFF. V and J are TRBV15 and TRBJ2-1, with 10 bases fitting TRBD2. Trimming took 1 base from V and 9 from J; bases not matched to a gene: 9. This CDR3 spans 16 amino acids. CDR1 is LNHNV, CDR2 YYDKDF, per germline (reference sequence).

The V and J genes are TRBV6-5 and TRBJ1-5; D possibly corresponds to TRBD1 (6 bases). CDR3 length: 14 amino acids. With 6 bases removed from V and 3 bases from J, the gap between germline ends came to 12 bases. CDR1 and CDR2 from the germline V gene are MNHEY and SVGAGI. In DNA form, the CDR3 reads TGTGCCAGCAGCCGGAGGACAGCCAATCAGCCCCAGCATTTT. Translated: CASSRRTANQPQHF.

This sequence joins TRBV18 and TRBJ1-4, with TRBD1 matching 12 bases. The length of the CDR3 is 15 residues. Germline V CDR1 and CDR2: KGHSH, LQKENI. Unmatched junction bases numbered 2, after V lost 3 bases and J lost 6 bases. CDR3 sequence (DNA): TGTGCCAGCTCACCCGGGACAGGGGGCGATGAAAAACTGTTTTTT. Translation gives CASSPGTGGDEKLFF.

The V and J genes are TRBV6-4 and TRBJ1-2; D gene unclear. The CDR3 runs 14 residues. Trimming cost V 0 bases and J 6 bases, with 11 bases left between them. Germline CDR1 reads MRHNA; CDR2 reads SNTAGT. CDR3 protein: CASSDSGGKHGYTF. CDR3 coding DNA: TGTGCCAGCAGTGACTCGGGAGGGAAGCATGGCTACACCTTC.

CDR3 in amino acids: CAWSVGYANEQFF. CDR3 sequence (DNA): TGTGCCTGGAGTGTGGGCTACGCCAATGAGCAGTTCTTC. The rearrangement uses TRBV30 and TRBJ2-1; D unclear. V dropped 0 bases and J dropped 6 bases, with 9 bases sitting between them. The CDR3 consists of 13 residues. Germline lookup yields CDR1 GTSNPN and CDR2 SVGIG (reference sequence).

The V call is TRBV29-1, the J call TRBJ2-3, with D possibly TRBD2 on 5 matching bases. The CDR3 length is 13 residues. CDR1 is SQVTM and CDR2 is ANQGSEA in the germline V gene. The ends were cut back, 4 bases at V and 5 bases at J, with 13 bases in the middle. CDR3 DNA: TGCAGCGTTGGAGGGAGCCCCGTAGATACGCAGTATTTT. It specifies CSVGGSPVDTQYF.

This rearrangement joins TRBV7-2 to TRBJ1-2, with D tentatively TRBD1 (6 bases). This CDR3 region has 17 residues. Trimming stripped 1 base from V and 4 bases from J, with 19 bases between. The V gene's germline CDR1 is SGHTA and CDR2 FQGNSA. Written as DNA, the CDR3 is TGTGCCAGCAGCTTAGGCCATGGGGGGGCTGGGGGCTATGGCTACACCTTC. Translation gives CASSLGHGGAGGYGYTF.

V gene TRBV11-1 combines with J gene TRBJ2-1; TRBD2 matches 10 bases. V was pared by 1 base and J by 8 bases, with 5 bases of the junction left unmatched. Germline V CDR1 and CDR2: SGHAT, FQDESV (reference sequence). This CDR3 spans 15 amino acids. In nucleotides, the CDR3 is TGTGCCAGCAGCTTAGGGGCTAGCGGGAGCGATGAGCAGTTCTTC. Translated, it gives CASSLGASGSDEQFF.

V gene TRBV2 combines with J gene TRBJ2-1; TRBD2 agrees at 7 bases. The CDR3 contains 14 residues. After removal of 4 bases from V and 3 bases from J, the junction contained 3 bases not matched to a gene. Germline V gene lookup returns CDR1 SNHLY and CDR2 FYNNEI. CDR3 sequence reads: CASSGSSGYNEQFF. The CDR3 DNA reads TGTGCCAGCAGTGGTTCTAGCGGCTACAATGAGCAGTTCTTC.

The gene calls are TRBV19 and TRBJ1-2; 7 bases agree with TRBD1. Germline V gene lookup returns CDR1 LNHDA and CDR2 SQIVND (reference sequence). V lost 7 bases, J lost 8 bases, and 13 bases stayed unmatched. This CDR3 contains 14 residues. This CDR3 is CASKAADRREGYTF. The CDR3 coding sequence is TGTGCCAGTAAAGCAGCGGACAGGCGGGAAGGCTACACCTTC.

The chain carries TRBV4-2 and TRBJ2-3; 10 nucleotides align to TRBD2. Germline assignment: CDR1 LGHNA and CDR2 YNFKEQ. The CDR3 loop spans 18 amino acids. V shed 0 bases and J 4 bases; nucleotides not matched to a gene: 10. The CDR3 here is CASSQDGRSSGRADTQYF. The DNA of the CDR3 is TGTGCCAGCAGCCAAGATGGTCGGTCTAGCGGGAGAGCAGATACGCAGTATTTT.

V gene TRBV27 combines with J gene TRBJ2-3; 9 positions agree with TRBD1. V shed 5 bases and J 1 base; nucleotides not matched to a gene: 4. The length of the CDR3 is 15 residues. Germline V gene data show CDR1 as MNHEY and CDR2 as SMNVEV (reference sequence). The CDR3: CASSGWTGGTDTQYF. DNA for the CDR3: TGTGCCAGCAGTGGATGGACAGGGGGCACAGATACGCAGTATTTT.

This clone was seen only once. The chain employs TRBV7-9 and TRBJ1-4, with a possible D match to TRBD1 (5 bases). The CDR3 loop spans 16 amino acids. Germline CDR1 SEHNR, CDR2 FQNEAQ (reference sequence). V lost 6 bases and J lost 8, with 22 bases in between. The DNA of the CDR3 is TGTGCCAGCAGTTCGACACGGGACGCGGGAGGAGAAAAACTGTTTTTT. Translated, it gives CASSSTRDAGGEKLFF.

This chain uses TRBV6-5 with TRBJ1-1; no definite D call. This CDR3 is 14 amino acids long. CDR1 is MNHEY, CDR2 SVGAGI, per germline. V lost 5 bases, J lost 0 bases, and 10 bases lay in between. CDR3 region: CASSPRGLNTEAFF. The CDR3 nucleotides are TGTGCCAGCAGTCCGAGAGGGTTGAACACTGAAGCTTTCTTT.

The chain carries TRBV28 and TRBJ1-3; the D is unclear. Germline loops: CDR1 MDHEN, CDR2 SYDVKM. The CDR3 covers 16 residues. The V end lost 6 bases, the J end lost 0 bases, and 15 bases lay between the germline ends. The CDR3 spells CASSYPTQRSGNTIYF. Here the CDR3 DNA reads TGTGCCAGCAGCTACCCGACACAACGCTCTGGAAACACCATATATTTT.

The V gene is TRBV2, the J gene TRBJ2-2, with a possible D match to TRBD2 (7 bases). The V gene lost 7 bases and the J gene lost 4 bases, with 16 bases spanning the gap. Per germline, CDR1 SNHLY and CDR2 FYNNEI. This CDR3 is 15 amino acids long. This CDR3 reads CASNSRGRGTGELFF. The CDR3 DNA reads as TGTGCCAGCAATTCAAGGGGGAGGGGCACCGGGGAGCTGTTTTTT.